This T cell receptor beta chain derives from a study of identical twins listed by TCRdb under 2016. Concerning the study at large: To test whether fetal clonotypes persist, this study deep-sequenced TCR alpha and beta repertoires from monozygotic twins, from unrelated adults of various ages, and from cord blood. Replicate twin experiments were performed at different times using different library preparation protocols to rule out contamination.

V and J lose 0 bases and 6 bases, and a span of 11 bases separates them. The CDR3 runs 14 amino acids, cysteine and phenylalanine included. Left in the record is the CDR3 DNA by itself, 42 bases read in frame from the first base. CDR1 and CDR2 are drawn from the germline V gene: MNHEY, SVGAGI. Libraries were prepared through 5' RACE. The data were produced on an Illumina HiSeq 2000. A universal primer binding site was introduced by template switching, and a unique molecular identifier was present in the final cDNA, enabling accurate counting of TCR cDNA molecules. Specific primers in the conserved constant-segment region were used to synthesize first-strand cDNA for the TCR alpha and beta chains. To control for contamination, every cDNA library carried two barcodes: a SMART-Mk sample barcode plus Illumina barcodes. TruSeq adapter sequences along with Illumina sample barcodes were introduced in two successive PCR steps. The TCR alpha and beta cDNA libraries were sequenced on the Illumina HiSeq platform using custom primers. In the source study's methods: MiGEC processed the raw reads to extract unique molecular identifiers, while MiXCR was used to determine the CDR3 positions. For each individual, recombination models were inferred using an EM algorithm with the repgenHMM and IGoR tools. The analysis of shared clonotypes was done with the tcR package in R, with sharing normalized by the product of cloneset sizes. To study raw recombination free of thymic and clonal selection effects, out-of-frame nonproductive sequences were analyzed. TCRdb reworked the public reads: Q25 trimming with fastp, MiXCR clone assembly, productive beta chains retained. Rows with a matching CDR3 protein are joined into one entry that keeps the most common DNA and genes. TCRdb assigned the V and J calls; the authors' analysis was not used. The sample has 400,000 to 550,000 distinct CDR3 sequences on record, around 24% of them singletons. Together, the top ten hold about 2.9% of the sample.

As regards this clonotype: Its antigen specificity is not known. No base-level quality is on record; no much larger clone is a single base apart.

All donors were healthy Caucasians. The twin cohort consisted of three pairs of female monozygotic twins, all aged roughly 18 to 30 years. Positive isolation kits from Invitrogen were used to isolate the CD4+ and CD8+ T cell populations. On the study overall, not on this receptor specifically: Invariant T cells such as MAIT and iNKT could partly confound zero-insertion analyses, although diverse VJ usage argued against such confounding for most clonotypes. In beta out-of-frame sequences, excess twin sharing was weaker, because having fewer shared sequences lowered the signal-to-noise ratio. Because the same donors could not be followed over many years, conclusions were based on cross-sectional statistical analysis. Compared with coincidental sharing between unrelated individuals, an excess of low generation-probability sequences was observed among out-of-frame TCR alpha sequences shared between twins. Fewer insertions were carried by abundant cord blood beta clonotypes; a weaker similar trend was observed in young adult naive repertoires, while no such trend was observed in memory repertoires. In monozygotic twins, out-of-frame TCR alpha sharing was systematically underestimated by recombination models, although the models agreed with sharing between unrelated individuals.

These records were also assigned to another study, of T cells expressing NK-cell markers. The second publication reports: TCR beta-chain repertoires were profiled in sorted CD3+CD56+NKG2C+, CD3+CD56+NKG2C- and CD3+CD56-NKG2C+ T-cell subsets from seven or eight donors. Of the eight sequenced donors, seven were found to be HCMV-seropositive and one was found to be HCMV-seronegative. To restrict sorting to alphabetaTCR-expressing T cells, an anti-gammadeltaTCR antibody was added in several experiments. In several donors, the dominant CD3+CD56+NKG2C+ clonotypes were among the top 10 CD8+ clonotypes and accounted for about 1.0-7.5% of CD8+ T cells. Those dominant clonotypes were again the most abundant among CD3+CD56-NKG2C+ cells in four donors, at 28.3-60.1%. It remained unclear whether the expanded NKG2C-expressing T cell clones were specific for HCMV antigens. Randomly selected healthy volunteers, three men and five women, were used as the eight sequenced donors. To determine HCMV serostatus, a commercial ELISA kit was used to detect HCMV-specific IgG in serum. MIGEC handled demultiplexing of the reads and grouping by UMI, while MiTCR was used to assemble and quantify clonotypes. To remove erroneous sequences, TCR cDNA sequences were retained only when supported by two or more reads. The tcR package was used for downstream repertoire analysis, and clonotypes were matched across fractions by CDR3 nucleotide sequence plus V segment. VDJmatch was used to annotate antigen specificity against VDJdb, with one amino acid substitution allowed in CDR3.

The sample was CD4+ T cells sorted from blood. This receptor was taken from a woman under 30 in good health. The rearranged segments are TRBV6-5 and TRBJ1-1; too little of a D gene remains to name it. The CDR3 has the sequence CASSYSIGKAEAFF. The DNA sequence is given as TGTGCCAGCAGTTACTCGATAGGAAAGGCTGAAGCTTTCTTT.